The 2 T cell receptor beta chains below all came from one sample that was sequenced in a study of response to subunit inactivated influenza vaccine. TCRdb reprocessed the RT-PCR reads with MiXCR, giving one entry per CDR3 protein. Of about 240,000 distinct CDR3 sequences listed, 9% to 15% were seen once; the top ten hold approximately 8.4%. The sample was non-naive T cells sorted from PBMCs, taken 14 to 15 days before vaccination. All receptors come from a man between 50 and 59 years old who received an inactivated influenza vaccine.

The rearrangement uses TRBV20-1 and TRBJ2-7, with a weak D call TRBD1 (5 bases). CDR3 length: 11 amino acids. V was shortened by 4 bases and J by 4 bases, with 8 bases between the two germline ends. The germline V gene has CDR1 DFQATT and CDR2 SNEGSKA (reference sequence). The CDR3 nucleotides are TGCAGTGCTATTAAGGGGTACGAGCAGTACTTC. It is translated as CSAIKGYEQYF.

The sample holds a few counts of this clonotype. The gene calls are TRBV9 and TRBJ1-5; D unclear. The ends were cut back, 0 bases at V and 8 bases at J, with 15 bases in the middle. Germline V gives CDR1 SGDLS, CDR2 YYNGEE. The CDR3 spans 15 residues. The DNA for the CDR3 is TGTGCCAGCAGCGTAGAGGCAGGCGTCGGGGAGCCCCAGCATTTT. Translated: CASSVEAGVGEPQHF.